This T cell receptor beta chain was found in a study of T cell responses to AZD1222 COVID-19 vaccine. Study-level findings and limits: Only a handful of AZD1222 recipients tested seropositive at baseline. Spike regions recognized by vaccine-associated CD4 TCRs spanned the protein, led by 160-218 and 743-854.

Concerning this clone: The antigen is not known.

Losses at the gene ends were 8 bases for V and 4 bases for J; bases not matched to a gene: 7. The CDR3 covers 13 residues. Looked up from germline, CDR1 is SNHLY and CDR2 is FYNNEI. Sequencing was performed with immunoSEQ multiplex PCR; in TCRdb, only in-frame clones are kept and a portion is missing. This sample has roughly 150,000 clones, with 80% to 95% found just once. Sequencing used peripheral blood, obtained on day 0 of AZD1222 vaccination. The gene calls are TRBV2 and TRBJ1-2; 7 nucleotides line up with TRBD1. The sequence was obtained from an adult in good health. The CDR3 DNA follows: TGTGCCAGCCTTAACAGGGGTGCCTATGGCTACACCTTC. It specifies CASLNRGAYGYTF.